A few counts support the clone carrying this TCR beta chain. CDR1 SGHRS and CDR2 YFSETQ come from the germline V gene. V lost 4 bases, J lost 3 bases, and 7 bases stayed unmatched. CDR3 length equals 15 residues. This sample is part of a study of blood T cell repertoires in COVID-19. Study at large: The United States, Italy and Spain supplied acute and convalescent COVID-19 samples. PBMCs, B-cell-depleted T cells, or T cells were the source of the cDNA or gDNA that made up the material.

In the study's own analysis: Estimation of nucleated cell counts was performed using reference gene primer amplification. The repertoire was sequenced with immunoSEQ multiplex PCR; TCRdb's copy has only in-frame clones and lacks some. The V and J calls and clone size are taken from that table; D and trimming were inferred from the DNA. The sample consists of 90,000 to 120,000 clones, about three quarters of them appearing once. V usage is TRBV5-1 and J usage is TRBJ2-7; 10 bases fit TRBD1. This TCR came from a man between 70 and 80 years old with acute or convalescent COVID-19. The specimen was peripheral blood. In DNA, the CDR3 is TGCGCCAGCAGCAGGGGACAGGGGTCATACTACGAGCAGTACTTC. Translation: CASSRGQGSYYEQYF.